This TCR beta chain stems from a study of T cell responses to AZD1222 COVID-19 vaccine. Study findings and constraints: It should be noted that donors were predominantly white British and more often female, and clonal diversity was possibly underestimated. Repertoire collection took place solely once the T cell response had peaked.

Repertoires were generated with immunoSEQ multiplex PCR, while TCRdb's copy carries only in-frame clones and drops some. The sample lists about 76,000 clones, 88% occurring once. This CDR3 contains 16 residues. Trimming removed 2 bases from V and 4 bases from J; junction bases left unmatched: 6. The germline V gene encodes CDR1 SGHRS and CDR2 YFSETQ. Comment on this clone: Its antigen is as yet unknown.

The sequenced sample was peripheral blood, obtained on day 0 of MenACWY control vaccination. The chain joins TRBV5-1 to TRBJ2-7; 13 bases map to TRBD2. This clonotype was sampled from an adult in good health. CDR3 nucleotide sequence: TGCGCCAGCAGCTTAGTGACTAGCGGGAGGTTTTACGAGCAGTACTTC. It is translated as CASSLVTSGRFYEQYF.